A selection of T cell receptor beta chains follows, all from one sample in a study of blood T cells in healthy people across ages. A single record per CDR3 protein comes from TCRdb applying MiXCR to the 5' RACE reads. The data hold about 1.4 million distinct CDR3 sequences, with roughly 59% observed a single time. Sequencing was done on a sample of blood. These TCRs come from a man between 18 and 35 years old in good health. Each CDR3 is given without its conserved first and last residue. Rows give clone size only sometimes, using once, few, many, or a class for an expanded clone.

V: TRBV10-1; size: -; J: TRBJ2-7; CDR3: ASRISGRPLEQY
V: TRBV15; size: few; J: TRBJ2-3; CDR3: ATSRGEDTQY
V: TRBV7-2; size: many; J: TRBJ1-5; CDR3: ASSYDTGTHQPQH
V: TRBV29-1; size: -; J: TRBJ2-4; CDR3: SVGGLARDIQY
V: TRBV27; size: -; J: TRBJ2-2; CDR3: ASSPRQGGDTGELF
V: TRBV6-2/TRBV6-3; size: -; J: TRBJ2-7; CDR3: ATRDRYEQY
V: TRBV29-1; size: -; J: TRBJ2-7; CDR3: SVGGDSAYEQY
V: TRBV20-1; size: -; J: TRBJ2-1; CDR3: SATASGREQF
V: TRBV7-2; size: -; J: TRBJ2-7; CDR3: ASSLALGGGEQY
V: TRBV29-1; size: few; J: TRBJ1-4; CDR3: SVEVVQGDEKLF
V: TRBV29-1; size: -; J: TRBJ1-1; CDR3: SVLPPNTEAF
V: TRBV20-1; size: -; J: TRBJ2-4; CDR3: SARPALGLAGVANIQY
V: TRBV11-2; size: -; J: TRBJ1-5; CDR3: ASSSGQFGGQPQH
V: TRBV7-9; size: -; J: TRBJ2-2; CDR3: ASSDAGTGLAGELF
V: TRBV6-5; size: -; J: TRBJ2-1; CDR3: ASSYDEGSYNEQF
V: TRBV12-3/TRBV12-4; size: many; J: TRBJ2-1; CDR3: ASSLRDEQF